The 5 T cell receptor beta chains reported below all come from one sample, sequenced in a study of T cells in Graves' hyperthyroidism and ophthalmopathy. Amplification of TCR beta CDR3 regions was performed using RNA transcripts as template. The TCR CDR3 first-round RT-PCR relied on the HTBI primer set. One entry per CDR3 protein, called by TCRdb with MiXCR from the multiplex PCR reads. The sample has around 600,000 distinct CDR3 sequences, approximately 15% seen once. The material sequenced was blood. The receptors come from a woman between 35 and 50 years old with Graves' ophthalmopathy.

This clonotype has ten or more counts. The chain has TRBV2 and TRBJ2-1; TRBD2 aligns across 11 bases. From germline, CDR1 is SNHLY and CDR2 FYNNEI. CDR3 size: 15 residues. V shed 4 bases, J shed 5 bases, and the junction held 4 bases outside the gene matches. The CDR3 DNA follows: TGTGCCAGCAGTGGTACACTAGCGGGGGACAATGAGCAGTTCTTC. Its protein is CASSGTLAGDNEQFF.

This clonotype has at least ten counts. This rearrangement joins TRBV6-1 to TRBJ2-5; D is perhaps TRBD2 (7 bases). This CDR3 region has 15 residues. Trimming took off 3 bases at V and 5 bases at J, with 16 bases between the two ends. Germline V gives CDR1 MNHNS, CDR2 SASEGT. The CDR3 nucleotides read TGTGCCAGCAGTGACCTTGGGGGGGCGCGCGAGACCCAGTACTTC. Its translation: CASSDLGGARETQYF.

This clonotype has only a few counts. CDR3 region: CATSRAGSPPLHF. CDR3 sequence (DNA): TGTGCCACCAGCAGAGCTGGGAGCCCACCCCTCCACTTT. The V and J genes are TRBV15 and TRBJ1-6, with D uncertain. V was trimmed by 1 base and J by 11 bases, leaving 9 bases between them. This CDR3 region has 13 residues. The germline V gene has CDR1 LNHNV and CDR2 YYDKDF (reference sequence).

This clonotype was picked up many times. V and J are TRBV20-1 and TRBJ1-3; 9 nucleotides line up with TRBD1. In germline, CDR1 is DFQATT, CDR2 SNEGSKA (reference sequence). This CDR3 has 14 amino acids. V shed 6 bases, J shed 4 bases, and the junction held 7 bases outside the gene matches. CDR3 sequence: CSANGQGYGNTIYF. In DNA form, the CDR3 reads TGCAGTGCCAACGGACAGGGGTACGGAAACACCATATATTTT.

The chain has TRBV20-1 and TRBJ2-1, with TRBD1 matching over 9 bases. The V and J ends lost 5 bases and 8 bases, in that order; junction bases with no gene match: 13. This CDR3 comprises 15 residues. Germline-derived CDR1 and CDR2 are DFQATT and SNEGSKA (reference sequence). The CDR3 nucleotides read TGCAGTGCTCTTCACGGGACAGGGTTTGTGGATGAGCAGTTCTTC. Translated: CSALHGTGFVDEQFF.